These T cell receptor beta chains were read from a single sample in a study of blood T cell repertoires in COVID-19. Assay used: immunoSEQ multiplex PCR; TCRdb lists only in-frame clones, some missing. The data contain 300,000 to 450,000 clones, about 90% of them singletons. Sequencing used PBMCs or T cells enriched from blood (not recorded which). The receptors here all came from a woman aged 25 to 45 who had recovered from COVID-19. The CDR3 runs from the conserved cysteine through the conserved F or W. A D gene is named only where the DNA matches it firmly. The listing skips clone size in some rows; elsewhere it reads once, few, many or a size class.

V	length	J	D	size	DNA	CDR3
TRBV7-9	13	TRBJ2-7	TRBD1	NA	TGTGCCAGCAGCTTCTGGACAGGAGCCGAGCAGTACTTC	CASSFWTGAEQYF
TRBV7-2	13	TRBJ1-1	NA	NA	TGTGCCAGCAGCTTAAGTCTGAAAGGGGTCGCTTTCTTT	CASSLSLKGVAFF
TRBV12-5	13	TRBJ1-5	TRBD1	NA	TGTGCTAGTGAACAGGGGAGCAATCAGCCCCAGCATTTT	CASEQGSNQPQHF
TRBV5-6	13	TRBJ2-7	TRBD1	NA	TGTGCCAGCAGCTTACAGGGGGCCGTCGAGCAGTACTTC	CASSLQGAVEQYF
TRBV7-9	15	TRBJ2-5	TRBD2	NA	TGTGCCAGCAGCTCAGCTAGCGGGGGGACAGAGACCCAGTACTTC	CASSSASGGTETQYF
TRBV5-1	13	TRBJ1-5	TRBD1	NA	TGCGCCAGCAGCCCCTCAGGGGGACAGCCCCAGCATTTT	CASSPSGGQPQHF
TRBV29-1	21	TRBJ1-2	TRBD1	NA	TGCAGCGTTGAAGGAGTCGCCGCAACCCGGGACAGGGGGCGAGCTCGCTATGGCTACACCTTC	CSVEGVAATRDRGRARYGYTF
TRBV28	15	TRBJ2-3	TRBD2	NA	TGTGCCAGCAGAGCCGGGGGGGTACAGACAGATACGCAGTATTTT	CASRAGGVQTDTQYF
TRBV28	15	TRBJ1-1	NA	NA	TGTGCCAGCACCGCGGGGGGATCAAGGAACACTGAAGCTTTCTTT	CASTAGGSRNTEAFF
TRBV19	16	TRBJ1-2	TRBD1	NA	TGTGCCAGTAGTATTTATGTAGGACAGGGGGCGCGAGGCTACACCTTC	CASSIYVGQGARGYTF
TRBV6-1	15	TRBJ1-6	TRBD1	NA	TGTGCCAGCATTGAACGGGGACAGGGGCCCTCACCCCTCCACTTT	CASIERGQGPSPLHF
TRBV14	14	TRBJ2-5	NA	once	TGTGCCAGCAGCCAAGATCGGGTACAAGAGACCCAGTACTTC	CASSQDRVQETQYF
TRBV10-3	13	TRBJ2-1	TRBD2	NA	TGTGCCACAAGCGGGGGGGAAGACAATGAGCAGTTCTTC	CATSGGEDNEQFF
TRBV19	15	TRBJ1-6	NA	NA	TGTGCCAGTAGTATATCAGGGCAGAAGGATTCACCCCTCCACTTT	CASSISGQKDSPLHF
TRBV6-5	13	TRBJ1-1	NA	NA	TGTGCCAGCAGTTTCACATCAACAGGGGAAGCTTTCTTT	CASSFTSTGEAFF
TRBV6-1	16	TRBJ1-4	TRBD1	NA	TGTGCCAGCAGTGTGGGACAGGGCTTGGGGAATGAAAAACTGTTTTTT	CASSVGQGLGNEKLFF
TRBV27	17	TRBJ2-3	TRBD2	NA	TGTGCCAGCCCAAATCAACGGGGGGGGGCGATCCCAGATACGCAGTATTTT	CASPNQRGGAIPDTQYF
TRBV7-8	14	TRBJ2-5	NA	NA	TGTGCCAGCAGCCCGAACCGCGGAGGGGAGACCCAGTACTTC	CASSPNRGGETQYF
TRBV7-9	15	TRBJ1-2	TRBD1	NA	TGTGCCATCGATAGTCAGACAGGGATTAACTATGGCTACACCTTC	CAIDSQTGINYGYTF
TRBV4-1	17	TRBJ2-2	TRBD1	NA	TGCGCCAGCAGCCAAGCTGGGGACAGAGCGAACACCGGGGAGCTGTTTTTT	CASSQAGDRANTGELFF
TRBV5-1	15	TRBJ2-7	NA	NA	TGCGCCAGCAGCTTGGCTAGCTCAGGGGTCGACGAGCAGTACTTC	CASSLASSGVDEQYF
TRBV5-1	16	TRBJ1-2	TRBD1	NA	TGCGCCAGCAGCTTGGGAACGACAGGGAAGGACTATGGCTACACCTTC	CASSLGTTGKDYGYTF
TRBV30	12	TRBJ1-1	NA	once	TGTGCCTGGGACAGGTCGAACACTGAAGCTTTCTTT	CAWDRSNTEAFF
TRBV3-1/TRBV3-2	13	TRBJ2-3	NA	NA	TGTGCCAGCAGCTCTCGGGGTTCTCATACGCAGTATTTT	CASSSRGSHTQYF
TRBV19	14	TRBJ2-7	TRBD2	NA	TGTGCCAGTAGCTCTATCGGGGGGGCTGGAGAACAGTACTTC	CASSSIGGAGEQYF
TRBV5-6	13	TRBJ1-2	NA	NA	TGTGCCAGCAGTTTCGACAGCACCAATGGCTACACCTTC	CASSFDSTNGYTF
TRBV7-2	17	TRBJ2-1	TRBD2	once	TGTGCCAGCAGCCCGGGCCTGCGGGGGGGCCTGAGGAATGAGCAGTTCTTC	CASSPGLRGGLRNEQFF
TRBV20-1	13	TRBJ1-1	NA	NA	TGCAGTGCTAGTCAGGGGATGAGCACTGAAGCTTTCTTT	CSASQGMSTEAFF
TRBV28	13	TRBJ2-2	TRBD1	NA	TGTGCCAGCATACAGGGGGAAGCCGGGGAGCTGTTTTTT	CASIQGEAGELFF
TRBV4-1	16	TRBJ2-7	TRBD1	NA	TGCGCCAGCAGCCTGGGGATGGGGACAGGGAGTTACGAGCAGTACTTC	CASSLGMGTGSYEQYF
TRBV27	13	TRBJ1-2	NA	once	TGTGCCAGCAGAAAAGGGCGGGGGCATGGCTACACCTTC	CASRKGRGHGYTF
TRBV30	13	TRBJ1-5	NA	NA	TGTGCCTGGAGTAACGGGGTGGATCAGCCCCAGCATTTT	CAWSNGVDQPQHF